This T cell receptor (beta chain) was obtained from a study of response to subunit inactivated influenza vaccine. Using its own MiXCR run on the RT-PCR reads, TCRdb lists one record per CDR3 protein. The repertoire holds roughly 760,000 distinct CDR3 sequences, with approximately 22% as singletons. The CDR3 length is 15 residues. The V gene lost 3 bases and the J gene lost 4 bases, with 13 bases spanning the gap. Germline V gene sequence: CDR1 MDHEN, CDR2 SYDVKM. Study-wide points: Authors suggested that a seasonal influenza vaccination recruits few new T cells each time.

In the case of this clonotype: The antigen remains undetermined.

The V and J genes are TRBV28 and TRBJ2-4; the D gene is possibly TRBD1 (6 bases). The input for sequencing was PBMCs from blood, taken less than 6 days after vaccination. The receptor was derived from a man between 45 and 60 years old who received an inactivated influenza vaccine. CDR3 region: CASSFEGDVKNIQYF. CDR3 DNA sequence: TGTGCCAGCAGTTTCGAGGGGGACGTGAAAAACATTCAGTACTTC.